A single count supports the clone carrying this T cell receptor (beta chain). Repertoires were generated with immunoSEQ multiplex PCR, while TCRdb's copy carries only in-frame clones and drops some. The data show 60,000 to 95,000 clones, nearly 98% seen once. Unstimulated Tregs (CD4+CD25+CD127-) and CD4+CD25- non-Tregs were sorted from PBMCs. The data originate from a study of Tregs in tolerant kidney transplant recipients. CDR3 length equals 14 residues. Between the trimmed V and J ends, which lost 10 bases and 2 bases, there was a span of 16 bases. Germline V gene data show CDR1 as SNHLY and CDR2 as FYNNEI.

Sample: CD4+ T cells from blood, taken before the transplant. The chain recombines TRBV2 with TRBJ2-3; possible D gene TRBD1, 5 bases. This receptor was obtained from a human donor who received a combined kidney and bone marrow transplant. DNA of the CDR3: TGTGCCACCCAAAGGGGTGGGTTCACAGATACGCAGTATTTT. The encoded protein is CATQRGGFTDTQYF.